Following are 21 T cell receptor beta chains from one sample sequenced in a study of sequential checkpoint blockade in melanoma (dated by TCRdb to the late 2010s). Library prep was done by the immunoSEQ multiplex PCR assay. The table was pulled from immuneACCESS by TCRdb, which kept in-frame rearrangements only. Such tables lose some clones; where checked, under half of the loss comes from unresolved V genes, and the rest has no known cause. Recorded for this sample are about 5,100 clones; around 30% of them occurred a single time. The ten most abundant clones make up over 8.5% of the sample. This specimen's treatment or condition label, interpreted: randomized to nivolumab then ipilimumab (arm A) or the reverse (arm B). Specimen: tumor tissue (inferred from file names), collected from a patient given nivolumab and ipilimumab in sequence. The source is a human donor with melanoma.

The CDR3 DNA reads TGTGCCACCAGCAGAGAACTCCGGACGTATGGCTACACCTTC. Translated: CATSRELRTYGYTF. The rearrangement uses TRBV15 and TRBJ1-2; D is undetermined. The germline CDR1 and CDR2 sequences are LNHNV and YYDKDF (reference sequence). The V and J ends lost 0 bases and 5 bases respectively, with 10 bases between them. The CDR3 covers 14 residues.

The rearrangement joins TRBV23-1 to TRBJ1-6; 10 nucleotides line up with TRBD1. TRBV23-1 is assigned to the ORF class and has an uncertain function. J lost 9 bases, V lost 6 bases, and 11 bases had no gene match. There are 16 residues in the CDR3. CDR3 DNA sequence: TGCGCCAGCAGCCCTTCGACAGGGGGCGAAGGTTCACCCCTCCACTTT. It is translated as CASSPSTGGEGSPLHF.

By its share, this clone is medium-sized. This chain joins TRBV2 and TRBJ1-5, with D maybe TRBD1 (5 bases). Germline values: CDR1 SNHLY, CDR2 FYNNEI. The V and J ends lost 3 bases and 2 bases respectively, with 8 bases between them. This CDR3 has 14 residues. Here the CDR3 reads CASSDREGNQPQHF. CDR3 coding DNA: TGTGCCAGCAGTGACAGGGAGGGCAATCAGCCCCAGCATTTT.

By frequency in the sample, this clone is medium-sized. This chain connects TRBV6-8 to TRBJ2-5; D possibly matches TRBD1 or TRBD2 (5 bases each). Germline CDR1 and CDR2: MNHGY and SAAAGT. The ends were cut back, 6 bases at V and 4 bases at J, with 12 bases in the middle. CDR3 length equals 13 residues. The CDR3 nucleotides read TGTGCCAGCAGGAGGGGTTCCGTAGAGACCCAGTACTTC. This translates into CASRRGSVETQYF.

V gene TRBV28 combines with J gene TRBJ1-6; 7 bases fit TRBD1. After removal of 6 bases from V and 3 bases from J, the junction contained 2 bases not matched to a gene. The CDR3 length is 14 residues. Germline V lookup: CDR1 MDHEN, CDR2 SYDVKM. The CDR3 reads CASSGTDYNSPLHF. CDR3 nucleotides: TGTGCCAGCAGCGGGACAGACTATAATTCACCCCTCCACTTT.

There are a few counts of this clone. This rearrangement joins TRBV27 to TRBJ2-2, with 7 bases aligning to TRBD1. CDR3 length: 14 amino acids. Germline V gene sequence: CDR1 MNHEY, CDR2 SMNVEV (reference sequence). V gave up 6 bases and J gave up 5 bases; unmatched junction bases: 6. CDR3 in amino acids: CASSPGQITGELFF. In nucleotides, the CDR3 is TGTGCCAGCAGCCCGGGACAGATAACCGGGGAGCTGTTTTTT.

CDR3 sequence (DNA): TGTGCCTGGAGTGTAGGAGCTAGCGGGAGAGGGGAGACCCAGTACTTC. This translates into CAWSVGASGRGETQYF. The V gene is TRBV30, the J gene TRBJ2-5; 10 nucleotides match TRBD2. CDR3 length: 16 residues. Trimming at V came to 0 bases and at J to 5 bases, leaving 9 bases not matched to a gene. Per germline, CDR1 GTSNPN and CDR2 SVGIG (reference sequence).

This clone appeared a few times. V gene TRBV9 combines with J gene TRBJ2-7; tentative D call: TRBD1 (6 bases). The CDR3 covers 14 residues. From germline, CDR1 is SGDLS and CDR2 YYNGEE. The V and J ends lost 5 bases and 9 bases respectively, with 21 bases between them. The CDR3 region has the DNA TGTGCCAGCAGTCTAGGGGGATCTGTGGGCGCGCAGTACTTC. Its translation: CASSLGGSVGAQYF.

This chain uses TRBV27 with TRBJ2-7; 13 bases are a match to TRBD2. Germline CDR1 MNHEY, CDR2 SMNVEV (reference sequence). Trimming at V came to 5 bases and at J to 6 bases, leaving 16 bases not matched to a gene. This CDR3 contains 18 residues. CDR3 DNA: TGTGCCAGCAGTCTGTCACCTTCCCGACTAGCGGGAGGCCTCGAGCAGTACTTC. Amino acid sequence: CASSLSPSRLAGGLEQYF.

This clone has just a few counts. This sequence joins TRBV4-1 and TRBJ2-7, with D possibly being TRBD2 (5 bases). This CDR3 is built from 16 residues. Germline V lookup: CDR1 MGHRA, CDR2 YSYEKL. V was trimmed by 6 bases and J by 2 bases, leaving 20 bases between them. The CDR3 loop reads CASSPRDGGTPYEQYF. The CDR3 DNA is TGCGCCAGCAGTCCCAGAGATGGAGGAACTCCCTACGAGCAGTACTTC.

The CDR3, as DNA: TGTGCCAGCACCCCTCTGGGGGGGACAGGGTTCAGCGAGCAGTACTTC. This sequence encodes CASTPLGGTGFSEQYF. J is TRBJ2-7 and V is TRBV28; 9 bases match TRBD1. The germline gives CDR1 MDHEN, CDR2 SYDVKM. This CDR3 is 16 amino acids long. V was pared by 7 bases and J by 6 bases, with 16 bases of the junction left unmatched.

The rearrangement joins TRBV11-3 to TRBJ2-1, with a weak D call TRBD2 (6 bases). The CDR3 sequence is 15 residues long. CDR1 SGHNT and CDR2 YENEEA come from the germline V gene. Trimming removed 4 bases at V and 1 base at J, with 11 bases between. The CDR3 DNA follows: TGTGCCAGCAGCTCGCGGGCGGGATCCTACAATGAGCAGTTCTTC. Amino acids: CASSSRAGSYNEQFF.

The sample holds many counts of this clone. The chain joins TRBV10-3 to TRBJ2-2, with 13 bases aligning to TRBD2. This CDR3 is built from 19 residues. The trim removed 2 bases at V and 3 bases at J, leaving 9 bases unmatched. CDR1 is ENHRY and CDR2 is SYGVKD in the germline V gene. CDR3 amino acids: CAISEGLAGVPLDTGELFF. The CDR3 region has the DNA TGTGCCATCAGTGAGGGACTAGCGGGAGTACCCCTTGACACCGGGGAGCTGTTTTTT.

V gene TRBV18 combines with J gene TRBJ1-4; D ambiguous. CDR1 and CDR2 from the germline V gene are KGHSH and LQKENI. Trimming stripped 1 base from V and 3 bases from J, with 9 bases between. This CDR3 is built from 15 residues. The CDR3 reads CASSPRFGANEKLFF. Here the CDR3 DNA reads TGTGCCAGCTCACCACGTTTTGGAGCTAATGAAAAACTGTTTTTT.

The rearrangement joins TRBV18 to TRBJ2-2; D is tentatively TRBD1 or TRBD2 (7 bases each). The ends were cut back, 0 bases at V and 3 bases at J, with 14 bases in the middle. This CDR3 comprises 17 residues. The V gene's germline CDR1 is KGHSH and CDR2 LQKENI. Written as DNA, the CDR3 is TGTGCCAGCTCACCACCGGGAGGGGACAGATACACCGGGGAGCTGTTTTTT. Translating it yields CASSPPGGDRYTGELFF.

The chain is built from TRBV29-1 and TRBJ2-1; 9 bases are shared with TRBD2. In germline, CDR1 is SQVTM, CDR2 ANQGSEA. Losses at the gene ends were 1 base for V and 4 bases for J; bases not matched to a gene: 8. The CDR3 length is 16 residues. CDR3 nucleotides: TGCAGCGTTGAAGCTCCTACTAGCGGGTTATACAATGAGCAGTTCTTC. Translated: CSVEAPTSGLYNEQFF.

The chain uses TRBV29-1 and TRBJ2-4, with D perhaps TRBD1 or TRBD2 (5 bases each). The CDR3 covers 15 residues. Germline lookup yields CDR1 SQVTM and CDR2 ANQGSEA. V was shortened by 7 bases and J by 0 bases, with 16 bases between the two germline ends. Here the CDR3 reads CSARDERTAKNIQYF. The DNA for the CDR3 is TGCAGCGCCCGGGACGAGAGAACAGCCAAAAACATTCAGTACTTC. Variable domain in full (rest from reference TRBV29-1 and TRBJ2-4): SAVISQKPSRDICQRGTSLTIQCQVDSQVTMMFWYRQQPGQSLTLIATANQGSEATYESGFVIDKFPISRPNLTFSTLTVSNMSPEDSSIYLCSARDERTAKNIQYFGAGTRLSVL.

The DNA for the CDR3 is TGTGCCAGCTCACCACGAGAGGGGGCGGACTACGAGCAGTACTTC. Translating it yields CASSPREGADYEQYF. The V and J genes are TRBV18 and TRBJ2-7, with 7 bases that match TRBD1. There are 15 residues in the CDR3. Looked up from germline, CDR1 is KGHSH and CDR2 is LQKENI. Unmatched junction bases numbered 6, after V lost 1 base and J lost 3 bases.

In its sample, this clone is medium-sized. The chain links TRBV9 to TRBJ2-7; 13 nucleotides line up with TRBD2. Trimming took 3 bases from V and 1 from J; bases not matched to a gene: 1. In germline, CDR1 is SGDLS, CDR2 YYNGEE. The CDR3 contains 15 residues. As DNA, the CDR3 is TGTGCCAGCAGCGCGGGACTAGCGGGGTCCTACGAGCAGTACTTC. Translated: CASSAGLAGSYEQYF.

In its sample, this clone was seen a few times. J is TRBJ1-5 and V is TRBV30; no definite D call. V was cut by 3 bases and J by 1 base, with 10 bases left in between. CDR1 and CDR2 from the germline V gene are GTSNPN and SVGIG (reference sequence). The CDR3 consists of 14 residues. The CDR3 sequence: CAWSPGVSNQPQHF. CDR3 coding DNA: TGTGCCTGGAGCCCGGGAGTCAGCAATCAGCCCCAGCATTTT.

The J gene is TRBJ1-3, the V gene TRBV11-3, with TRBD1 matching over 8 bases. The trim removed 5 bases at V and 3 bases at J, leaving 6 bases unmatched. The CDR3 sequence is 15 residues long. The germline V gene has CDR1 SGHNT and CDR2 YENEEA. Written as DNA, the CDR3 is TGTGCCAGCAGCCTGGCAGGGGGCGGTGGAAACACCATATATTTT. Translating it yields CASSLAGGGGNTIYF.